The sequence of this T cell receptor (beta chain) was determined in a study of graft-versus-host responses after intestinal transplantation. Looking at the study overall: Multivisceral, liver-intestinal, or isolated intestinal grafts went to recipients. Uniformly, recipients were administered anti-thymocyte globulin induction with subsequent tacrolimus and steroids for around 3 years.

Study-level findings and limits: Marrow from the recipient contained GvH clones, some of which had appeared first in ileum or blood.

Turning to this clone: The antigen is not known.

Sequenced by immunoSEQ multiplex PCR; TCRdb stores in-frame clones only, minus some. The sample consists of roughly 12,000 clones, about 81% of them appearing once. The sample in question was PBMCs, obtained just over 300 days after intestinal transplant. The TCR was taken from a human patient who received an intestinal transplant, so some T cells may come from the graft donor.

The CDR3 protein is CASSFRDRVNSPLHF. Here the CDR3 DNA reads TGTGCCAGCAGCTTCCGGGACAGGGTAAATTCACCCCTCCACTTT. The J gene is TRBJ1-6, the V gene TRBV5-4; 9 nucleotides line up with TRBD1. The CDR3 contains 15 residues. V shed 2 bases, J shed 7 bases, and the junction held 4 bases outside the gene matches. Germline CDR1 is SGHNT and CDR2 is YYREEE (reference sequence).